Each of the 16 T cell receptor beta chains below was sequenced from the same sample in a study of blood T cell repertoires in COVID-19. Sequenced by immunoSEQ multiplex PCR; TCRdb stores in-frame clones only, minus some. The profile shows more than 150,000 clones, roughly 86% of them singletons. The sample consisted of peripheral blood. These receptors were collected from a man in his forties or fifties with active or convalescent COVID-19.

For the CDR3, the DNA is TGTGCCAGCTCACCACGAGAGGGAAGCAATCAGCCCCAGCATTTT. It specifies CASSPREGSNQPQHF. This chain joins TRBV18 and TRBJ1-5; the D is unclear. CDR1 KGHSH and CDR2 LQKENI come from the germline V gene. CDR3 length equals 15 residues. The ends were cut back, 1 base at V and 1 base at J, with 8 bases in the middle.

V usage is TRBV5-6 and J usage is TRBJ2-5; D perhaps matches TRBD2 (6 bases). The germline V gene has CDR1 SGHDT and CDR2 YYEEEE. V was cut by 0 bases and J by 10 bases, with 16 bases left in between. This CDR3 is built from 14 residues. The CDR3 nucleotides are TGTGCCAGCAGCTTGGGGGCCACTTGGAGGGACCAGTACTTC. It is translated as CASSLGATWRDQYF.

The CDR3 protein is CASSSRLGLANYGYTF. The CDR3 DNA follows: TGTGCCAGCAGTTCCCGACTGGGTTTAGCTAACTATGGCTACACCTTC. The rearrangement joins TRBV27 to TRBJ1-2; D unresolved. The length of the CDR3 is 16 residues. Deletions cut 4 bases from V and 0 bases from J, with 15 bases between. Germline loops: CDR1 MNHEY, CDR2 SMNVEV (reference sequence).

The V call is TRBV21-1, the J call TRBJ1-5. TRBV21-1 corresponds to a pseudogene. CDR3 length: 16 amino acids. In DNA form, the CDR3 reads TGTGCCAGCAGCAAAGAGCCCCCAAGGAGGCGTCAGCCCCAGCATTTT. This translates into CASSKEPPRRRQPQHF.

The V gene is TRBV27, the J gene TRBJ2-7; TRBD1 might be the D (5 bases). Trimming pared 5 bases from V and 2 bases from J, leaving 13 bases between. The CDR3 is 14 amino acids. CDR1 is MNHEY and CDR2 is SMNVEV in the germline V gene (reference sequence). CDR3 in DNA: TGTGCCAGCAGTCCCAGGGTTTATCCCTACGAGCAGTACTTC. Translating it yields CASSPRVYPYEQYF.

A single count supports this clone. The rearrangement uses TRBV5-4 and TRBJ2-1; a possible D gene is TRBD1 (5 bases). This CDR3 is 15 amino acids long. Trimming stripped 4 bases from V and 4 bases from J, with 15 bases between. In germline, CDR1 is SGHNT, CDR2 YYREEE (reference sequence). Here the CDR3 DNA reads TGTGCCAGCAGCGACGGCAGGGAACTATACAATGAGCAGTTCTTC. Protein: CASSDGRELYNEQFF.

This chain links TRBV9 with TRBJ2-6; no clear D gene. V was clipped by 0 bases and J by 4 bases, with 8 bases between them. The CDR3 covers 15 residues. The germline V gene encodes CDR1 SGDLS and CDR2 YYNGEE. CDR3 in amino acids: CASSVGGTGANVLTF. In nucleotides, the CDR3 is TGTGCCAGCAGCGTAGGCGGAACCGGGGCCAACGTCCTGACTTTC.

This clone was observed a few times. The V gene is TRBV18, the J gene TRBJ1-2, with D maybe TRBD1 (5 bases). This CDR3 spans 19 amino acids. V was clipped by 1 base and J by 0 bases, with 21 bases between them. CDR1 is KGHSH and CDR2 is LQKENI in the germline V gene. The CDR3 here is CASSPRPPNRREANYGYTF. The CDR3 DNA reads TGTGCCAGCTCACCACGCCCCCCGAACAGGAGGGAAGCTAACTATGGCTACACCTTC. The full variable domain, rest sourced from reference TRBV18 and TRBJ1-2, is NAGVMQNPRHLVRRRGQEARLRCSPMKGHSHVYWYRQLPEEGLKFMVYLQKENIIDESGMPKERFSAEFPKEGPSILRIQQVVRGDSAAYFCASSPRPPNRREANYGYTFGSGTRLTVV.

This clone was observed a few times. The chain has TRBV5-1 and TRBJ1-1, with a weak D call TRBD1 (6 bases). The CDR3 loop spans 17 amino acids. CDR1 is SGHRS and CDR2 is YFSETQ in the germline V gene. Between the trimmed V and J ends, which lost 2 bases and 1 base, there was a span of 18 bases. The CDR3 nucleotides are TGCGCCAGCAGCTTAGGTTCGACAGGTAGGGGGAACACTGAAGCTTTCTTT. Protein product: CASSLGSTGRGNTEAFF.

This clone has just a few counts. This chain joins TRBV28 and TRBJ2-2, with a possible D match to TRBD1 (6 bases). V lost 8 bases and J 3 bases, leaving 13 bases between the germline ends. The CDR3 is 14 residues long. CDR1 and CDR2 (germline): MDHEN, SYDVKM. The CDR3, as DNA: TGTGCCAGCCTTACGGGACATTACACCGGGGAGCTGTTTTTT. It encodes CASLTGHYTGELFF. The variable domain in full, with the rest retrieved from reference TRBV28 and TRBJ2-2, is DVKVTQSSRYLVKRTGEKVFLECVQDMDHENMFWYRQDPGLGLRLIYFSYDVKMKEKGDIPEGYSVSREKKERFSLILESASTNQTSMYLCASLTGHYTGELFFGEGSRLTVL.

The V and J genes are TRBV29-1 and TRBJ1-2; TRBD1 matches at 11 bases. The germline CDR1 and CDR2 sequences are SQVTM and ANQGSEA. The V segment lost 6 bases and the J segment 3 bases; nucleotides outside the gene matches: 9. The length of the CDR3 is 15 residues. The CDR3 reads CSVDGQGATYYGYTF. The CDR3 DNA reads as TGCAGCGTAGACGGACAGGGGGCGACGTACTATGGCTACACCTTC.

This clone was seen more than once but under ten times. This chain connects TRBV5-1 to TRBJ2-1; TRBD1 matches 7 bases. Germline V lookup: CDR1 SGHRS, CDR2 YFSETQ. The CDR3 contains 15 residues. V gave up 4 bases and J gave up 2 bases; unmatched junction bases: 6. DNA of the CDR3: TGCGCCAGCAGCCGGACAGGTGACACCTACAATGAGCAGTTCTTC. Its translation: CASSRTGDTYNEQFF.

The J gene is TRBJ2-3, the V gene TRBV19; 9 bases fit TRBD2. CDR1 and CDR2 (germline): LNHDA, SQIVND (reference sequence). With 5 bases clipped from V and 1 base from J, the junction kept 4 bases outside the gene matches. The CDR3 length is 15 residues. CDR3 sequence reads: CASSGQRGGTDTQYF. In DNA form, the CDR3 reads TGTGCCAGTAGTGGCCAGCGGGGGGGCACAGATACGCAGTATTTT.

The chain links TRBV28 to TRBJ2-1, with TRBD2 matching over 10 bases. Trimming removed 7 bases from V and 3 bases from J; junction bases left unmatched: 3. Germline V lookup: CDR1 MDHEN, CDR2 SYDVKM. This CDR3 has 14 residues. For the CDR3, the DNA is TGTGCCAGCATTAGCGGGGGGCACTACAATGAGCAGTTCTTC. This encodes CASISGGHYNEQFF. Looking up the rest from reference TRBV28 and TRBJ2-1 gives the full variable domain: DVKVTQSSRYLVKRTGEKVFLECVQDMDHENMFWYRQDPGLGLRLIYFSYDVKMKEKGDIPEGYSVSREKKERFSLILESASTNQTSMYLCASISGGHYNEQFFGPGTRLTVL.

The gene calls are TRBV5-8 and TRBJ1-6, with 9 bases identical to TRBD1. Germline CDR1 SGHTS, CDR2 YDEGEE. CDR3 length equals 16 residues. J lost 0 bases, V lost 6 bases, and 4 bases had no gene match. The CDR3 region has the DNA TGTGCCAGCACCCTGACAGGGGGCTCCTATAATTCACCCCTCCACTTT. Translation: CASTLTGGSYNSPLHF.

The CDR3 nucleotides read TGTGCCAGCAGTTTATCACCCCTAAATACAGATACAGATACGCAGTATTTT. Translating it yields CASSLSPLNTDTDTQYF. The gene calls are TRBV27 and TRBJ2-3; no firm D call. This CDR3 contains 17 residues. Trimming pared 0 bases from V and 3 bases from J, leaving 16 bases between. From germline, CDR1 is MNHEY and CDR2 SMNVEV (reference sequence).